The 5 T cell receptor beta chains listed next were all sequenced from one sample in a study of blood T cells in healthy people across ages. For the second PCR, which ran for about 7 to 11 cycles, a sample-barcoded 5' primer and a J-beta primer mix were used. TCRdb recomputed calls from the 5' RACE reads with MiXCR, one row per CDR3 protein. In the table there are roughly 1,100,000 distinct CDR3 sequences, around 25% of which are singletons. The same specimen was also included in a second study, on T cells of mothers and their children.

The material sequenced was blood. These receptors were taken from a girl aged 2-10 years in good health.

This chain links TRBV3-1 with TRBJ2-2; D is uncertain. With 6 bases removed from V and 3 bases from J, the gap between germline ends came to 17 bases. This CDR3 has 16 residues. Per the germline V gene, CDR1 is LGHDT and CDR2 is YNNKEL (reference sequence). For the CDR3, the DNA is TGTGCCAGCAGTCTGGGAATGGGTTACGACACCGGGGAGCTGTTTTTT. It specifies CASSLGMGYDTGELFF.

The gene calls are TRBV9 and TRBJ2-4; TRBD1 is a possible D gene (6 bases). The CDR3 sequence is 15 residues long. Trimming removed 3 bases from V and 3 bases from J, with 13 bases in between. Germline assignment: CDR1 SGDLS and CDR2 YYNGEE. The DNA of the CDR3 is TGTGCCAGCAGCGCCGTACAGGGTGTCAAAAACATTCAGTACTTC. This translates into CASSAVQGVKNIQYF.

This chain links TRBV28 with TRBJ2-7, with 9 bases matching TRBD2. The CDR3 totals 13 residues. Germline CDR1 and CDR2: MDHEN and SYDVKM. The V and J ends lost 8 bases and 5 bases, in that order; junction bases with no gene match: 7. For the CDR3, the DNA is TGTGCCAGCTGGGGGACTAGCAGCGACGAGCAGTACTTC. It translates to CASWGTSSDEQYF.

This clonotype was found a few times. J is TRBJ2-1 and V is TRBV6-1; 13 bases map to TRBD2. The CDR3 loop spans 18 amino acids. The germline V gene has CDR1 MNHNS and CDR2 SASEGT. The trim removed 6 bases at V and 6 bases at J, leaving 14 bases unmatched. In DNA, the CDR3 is TGTGCCAGCAGAAAGGGACTAGCGGGGCTGAGGTGGGGCAATGAGCAGTTCTTC. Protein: CASRKGLAGLRWGNEQFF.

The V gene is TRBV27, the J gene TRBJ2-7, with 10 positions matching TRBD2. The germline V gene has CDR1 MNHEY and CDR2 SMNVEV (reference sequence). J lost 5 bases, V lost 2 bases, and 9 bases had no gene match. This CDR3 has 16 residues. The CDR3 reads CASSLKVGLAGDEQYF. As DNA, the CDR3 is TGTGCCAGCAGTTTAAAGGTTGGGCTAGCGGGAGACGAGCAGTACTTC.